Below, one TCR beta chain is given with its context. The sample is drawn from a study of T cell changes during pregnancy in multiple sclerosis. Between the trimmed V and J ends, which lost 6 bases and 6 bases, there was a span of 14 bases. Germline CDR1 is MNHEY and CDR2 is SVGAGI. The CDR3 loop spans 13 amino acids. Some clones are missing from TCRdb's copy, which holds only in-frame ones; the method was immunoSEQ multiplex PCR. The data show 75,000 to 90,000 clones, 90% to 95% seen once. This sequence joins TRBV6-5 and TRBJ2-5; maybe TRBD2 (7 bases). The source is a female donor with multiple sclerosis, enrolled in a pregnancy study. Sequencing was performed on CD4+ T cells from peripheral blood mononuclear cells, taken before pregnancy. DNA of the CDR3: TGTGCCAGCAGAGGGGGGGCCGCGAAGACCCAGTACTTC. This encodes CASRGGAAKTQYF.